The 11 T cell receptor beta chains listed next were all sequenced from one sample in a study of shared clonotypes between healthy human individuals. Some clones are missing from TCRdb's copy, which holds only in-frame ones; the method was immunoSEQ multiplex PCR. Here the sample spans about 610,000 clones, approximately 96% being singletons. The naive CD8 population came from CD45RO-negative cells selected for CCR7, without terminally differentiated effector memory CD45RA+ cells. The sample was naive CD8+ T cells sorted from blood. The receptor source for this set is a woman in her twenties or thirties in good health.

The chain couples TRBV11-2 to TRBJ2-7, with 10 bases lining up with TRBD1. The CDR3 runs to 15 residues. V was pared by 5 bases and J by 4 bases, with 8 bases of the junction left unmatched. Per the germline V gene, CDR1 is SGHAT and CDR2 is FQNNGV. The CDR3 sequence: CASSLEEDRGYEQYF. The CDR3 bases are TGTGCCAGCAGCCTCGAGGAGGACAGGGGGTACGAGCAGTACTTC.

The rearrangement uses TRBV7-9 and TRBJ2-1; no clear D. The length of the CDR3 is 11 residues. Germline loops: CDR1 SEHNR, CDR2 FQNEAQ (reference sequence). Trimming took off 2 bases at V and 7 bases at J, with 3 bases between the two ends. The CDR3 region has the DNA TGTGCCAGCAGCTTACCAAATGAGCAGTTCTTC. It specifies CASSLPNEQFF.

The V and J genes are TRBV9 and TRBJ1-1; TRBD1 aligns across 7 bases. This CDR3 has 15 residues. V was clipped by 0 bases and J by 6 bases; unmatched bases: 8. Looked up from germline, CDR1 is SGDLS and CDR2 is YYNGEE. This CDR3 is CASSVEGADMAEAFF. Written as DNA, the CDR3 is TGTGCCAGCAGCGTAGAGGGGGCAGATATGGCTGAAGCTTTCTTT.

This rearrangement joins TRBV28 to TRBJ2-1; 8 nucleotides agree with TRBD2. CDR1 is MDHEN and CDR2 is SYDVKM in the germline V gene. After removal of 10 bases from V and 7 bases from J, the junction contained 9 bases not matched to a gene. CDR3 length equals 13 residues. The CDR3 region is CATLGTSWNEQFF. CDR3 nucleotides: TGTGCCACATTGGGGACTAGTTGGAATGAGCAGTTCTTC.

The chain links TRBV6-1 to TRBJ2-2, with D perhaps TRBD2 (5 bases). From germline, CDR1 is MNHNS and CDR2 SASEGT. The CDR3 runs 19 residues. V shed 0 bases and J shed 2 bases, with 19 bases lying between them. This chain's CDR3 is CASSEALRGSGGNTGELFF. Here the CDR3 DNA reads TGTGCCAGCAGTGAAGCGCTTCGGGGAAGCGGCGGAAACACCGGGGAGCTGTTTTTT.

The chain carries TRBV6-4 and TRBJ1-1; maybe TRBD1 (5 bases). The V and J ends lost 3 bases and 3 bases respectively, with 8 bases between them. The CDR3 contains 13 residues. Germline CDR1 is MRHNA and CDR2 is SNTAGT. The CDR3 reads CASSDTGDTEAFF. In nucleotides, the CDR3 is TGTGCCAGCAGTGATACAGGAGACACTGAAGCTTTCTTT.

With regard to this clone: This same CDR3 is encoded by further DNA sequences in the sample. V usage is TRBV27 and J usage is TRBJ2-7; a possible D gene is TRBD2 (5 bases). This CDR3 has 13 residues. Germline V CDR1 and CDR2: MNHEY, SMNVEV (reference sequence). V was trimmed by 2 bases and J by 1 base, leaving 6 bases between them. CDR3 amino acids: CASSLRGSYEQYF. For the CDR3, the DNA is TGTGCCAGCAGTTTACGGGGATCCTACGAGCAGTACTTC.

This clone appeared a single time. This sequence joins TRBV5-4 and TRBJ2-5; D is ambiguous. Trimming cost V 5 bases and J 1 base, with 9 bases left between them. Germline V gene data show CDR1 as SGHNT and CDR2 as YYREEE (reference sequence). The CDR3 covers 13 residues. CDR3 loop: CASSNSAQETQYF. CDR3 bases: TGTGCCAGCAGTAACAGTGCCCAAGAGACCCAGTACTTC. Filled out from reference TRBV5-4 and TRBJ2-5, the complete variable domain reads ETGVTQSPTHLIKTRGQQVTLRCSSQSGHNTVSWYQQALGQGPQFIFQYYREEENGRGNFPPRFSGLQFPNYSSELNVNALELDDSALYLCASSNSAQETQYFGPGTRLLVL.

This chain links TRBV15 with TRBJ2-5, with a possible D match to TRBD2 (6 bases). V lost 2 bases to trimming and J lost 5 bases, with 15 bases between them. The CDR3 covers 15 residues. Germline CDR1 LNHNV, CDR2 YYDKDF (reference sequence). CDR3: CATSRIRMGRETQYF. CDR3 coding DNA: TGTGCCACCAGCAGAATCCGGATGGGGAGGGAGACCCAGTACTTC.

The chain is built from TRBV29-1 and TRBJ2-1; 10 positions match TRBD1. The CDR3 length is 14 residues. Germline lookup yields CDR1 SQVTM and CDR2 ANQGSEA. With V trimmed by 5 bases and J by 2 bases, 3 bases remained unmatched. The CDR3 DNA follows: TGCAGCGTTACCGGGACAGGGGCCTACAATGAGCAGTTCTTC. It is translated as CSVTGTGAYNEQFF.

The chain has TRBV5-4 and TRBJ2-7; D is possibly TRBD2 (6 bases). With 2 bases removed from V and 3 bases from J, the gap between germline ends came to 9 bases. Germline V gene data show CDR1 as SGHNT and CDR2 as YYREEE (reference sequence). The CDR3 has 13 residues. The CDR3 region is CASSLGLLYEQYF. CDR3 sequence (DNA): TGTGCCAGCAGCTTAGGACTACTCTACGAGCAGTACTTC.